This T cell receptor beta chain was sequenced for a study of monozygotic twins with cystic fibrosis. This CDR3 region has 14 residues. CDR1 SGHRS and CDR2 YFSETQ come from the germline V gene. V shed 6 bases and J 7 bases; nucleotides not matched to a gene: 8. The method was immunoSEQ multiplex PCR; TCRdb's version includes in-frame clones alone and lacks a portion of them. Of 30,000 to 35,000 clones in the sample, under 95% were seen once. This receptor was obtained from a girl aged 2 to 10 with cystic fibrosis. The chain links TRBV5-1 to TRBJ2-1; 9 bases are a match to TRBD2. The sample taken for sequencing was blood. The CDR3 region has the DNA TGCGCCAGCAATGACCAGCGGGGGGAAAATGAGCAGTTCTTC. Protein product: CASNDQRGENEQFF.